This T cell receptor beta chain was captured by sequencing in a study of blood T cell repertoires in COVID-19. The V end was cut by 4 bases, the J end by 6 bases, with 9 bases between. This CDR3 is 12 amino acids long. CDR1 and CDR2 (germline): GTSNPN, SVGIG (reference sequence). Repertoires were generated with immunoSEQ multiplex PCR, while TCRdb's copy carries only in-frame clones and drops some. Here the sample spans approximately 250,000 clones, approximately 86% being singletons. The source material was peripheral blood. The source of this sequence is a woman aged 55-70 years with COVID-19, enrolled during active disease. The gene calls are TRBV30 and TRBJ1-4, with TRBD1 as a possible D gene (6 bases). CDR3 sequence (DNA): TGTGCCTGGACCCAGGGGTATGAAAAACTGTTTTTT. Amino acids: CAWTQGYEKLFF.